This T cell receptor beta chain was found in a study of PD-1 blockade in classical Hodgkin lymphoma. The V end lost 4 bases, the J end lost 3 bases, and 6 bases lay between the germline ends. The germline V gene encodes CDR1 SQVTM and CDR2 ANQGSEA. This CDR3 has 11 amino acids. TCRdb's table, derived via immunoSEQ multiplex PCR, lists solely in-frame clones and lacks some. The data hold over 10,000 clones, with about 88% observed a single time. As to time point: cycle 4 day 1 (C4D1), after less than 7 weeks of nivolumab. The patients all showed relapse after autologous stem cell transplantation, while their brentuximab vedotin exposure varied. Thawed PBMCs were the source of CD4+ T cells, purified by magnetic negative selection.

This receptor was obtained from a human donor with classical Hodgkin lymphoma. This chain connects TRBV29-1 to TRBJ1-2; the D is unclear. Sequences were derived from CD4+ T cells from blood, sampled before the fourth cycle of nivolumab. Here the CDR3 reads CSVGLYYGYTF. DNA of the CDR3: TGCAGCGTTGGTTTATACTATGGCTACACCTTC.